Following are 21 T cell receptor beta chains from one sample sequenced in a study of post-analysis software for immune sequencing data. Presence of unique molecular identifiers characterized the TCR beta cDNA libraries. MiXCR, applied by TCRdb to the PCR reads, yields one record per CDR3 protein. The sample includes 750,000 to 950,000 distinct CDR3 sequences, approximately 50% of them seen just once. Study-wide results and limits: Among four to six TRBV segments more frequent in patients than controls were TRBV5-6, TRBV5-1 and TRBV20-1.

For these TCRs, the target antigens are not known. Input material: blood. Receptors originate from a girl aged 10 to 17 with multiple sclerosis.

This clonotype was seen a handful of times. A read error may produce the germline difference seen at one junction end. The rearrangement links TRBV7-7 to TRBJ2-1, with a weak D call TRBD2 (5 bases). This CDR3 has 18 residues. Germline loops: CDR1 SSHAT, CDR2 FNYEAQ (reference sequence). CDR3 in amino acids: CASSLEAPQRLPYNEQFF. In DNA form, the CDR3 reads TGTGCTAGCAGCTTAGAGGCCCCCCAGCGACTACCCTACAATGAGCAGTTCTTC.

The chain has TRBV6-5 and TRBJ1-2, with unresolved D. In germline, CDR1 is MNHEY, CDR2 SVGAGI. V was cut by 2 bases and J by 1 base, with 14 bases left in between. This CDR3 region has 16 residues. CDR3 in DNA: TGTGCCAGCAGTTACGATCGGCGAACCTTTAACTATGGCTACACCTTC. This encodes CASSYDRRTFNYGYTF.

This chain's CDR3 is CASAWTGGVSYEQYF. The CDR3 coding sequence is TGCGCCAGCGCCTGGACAGGGGGCGTTTCCTACGAGCAGTACTTC. J is TRBJ2-7 and V is TRBV5-1, with 11 nucleotides matching TRBD1. Trimming removed 7 bases from V and 1 base from J; junction bases left unmatched: 7. Per the germline V gene, CDR1 is SGHRS and CDR2 is YFSETQ. This CDR3 contains 15 residues. Looking up the rest from reference TRBV5-1 and TRBJ2-7 gives the full variable domain: KAGVTQTPRYLIKTRGQQVTLSCSPISGHRSVSWYQQTPGQGLQFLFEYFSETQRNKGNFPGRFSGRQFSNSRSEMNVSTLELGDSALYLCASAWTGGVSYEQYFGPGTRLTVT.

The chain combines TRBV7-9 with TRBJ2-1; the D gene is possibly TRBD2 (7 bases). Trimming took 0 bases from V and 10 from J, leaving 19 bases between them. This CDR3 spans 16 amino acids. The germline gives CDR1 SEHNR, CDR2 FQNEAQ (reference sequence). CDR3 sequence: CASSLASEGGPFEQFF. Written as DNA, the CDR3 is TGTGCCAGCAGCTTAGCCTCAGAGGGGGGGCCTTTCGAGCAGTTCTTC.

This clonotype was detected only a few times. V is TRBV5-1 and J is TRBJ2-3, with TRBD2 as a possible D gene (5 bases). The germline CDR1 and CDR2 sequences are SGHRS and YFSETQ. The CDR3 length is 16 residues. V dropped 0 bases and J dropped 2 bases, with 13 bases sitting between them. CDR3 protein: CASSLASGSFTDTQYF. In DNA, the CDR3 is TGCGCCAGCAGCTTGGCCTCTGGGAGCTTCACAGATACGCAGTATTTT. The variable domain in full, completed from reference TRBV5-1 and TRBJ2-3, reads KAGVTQTPRYLIKTRGQQVTLSCSPISGHRSVSWYQQTPGQGLQFLFEYFSETQRNKGNFPGRFSGRQFSNSRSEMNVSTLELGDSALYLCASSLASGSFTDTQYFGPGTRLTVL.

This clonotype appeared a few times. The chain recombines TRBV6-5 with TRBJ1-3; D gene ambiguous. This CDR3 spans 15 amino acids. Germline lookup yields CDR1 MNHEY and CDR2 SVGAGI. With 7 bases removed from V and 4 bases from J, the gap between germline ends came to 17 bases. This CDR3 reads CASKPKPLRGNTIYF. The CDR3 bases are TGTGCCAGCAAGCCCAAGCCGTTACGGGGAAACACCATATATTTT.

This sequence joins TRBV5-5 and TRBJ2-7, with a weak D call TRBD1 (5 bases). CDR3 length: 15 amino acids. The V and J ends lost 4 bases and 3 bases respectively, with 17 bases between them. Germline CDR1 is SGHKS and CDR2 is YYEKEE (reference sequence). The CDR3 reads CASSLTDTRNYEQYF. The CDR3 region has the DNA TGTGCCAGCAGCCTTACGGACACGAGAAACTACGAGCAGTACTTC.

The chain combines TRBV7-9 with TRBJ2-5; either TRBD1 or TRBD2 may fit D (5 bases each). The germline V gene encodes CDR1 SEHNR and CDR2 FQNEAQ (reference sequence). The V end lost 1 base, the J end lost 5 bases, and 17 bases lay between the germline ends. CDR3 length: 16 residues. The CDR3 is CASSLVRDPGKETQYF. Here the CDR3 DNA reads TGTGCCAGCAGCTTAGTCCGGGACCCTGGCAAGGAGACCCAGTACTTC.

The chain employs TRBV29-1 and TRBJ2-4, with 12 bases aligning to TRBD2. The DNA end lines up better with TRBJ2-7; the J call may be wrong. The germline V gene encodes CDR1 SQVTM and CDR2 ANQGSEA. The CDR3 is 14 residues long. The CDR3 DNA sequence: TGCAGCGTTGAACCGACTAGCGGGAGTTACGAGCAGTACTTC. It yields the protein CSVEPTSGSYEQYF.

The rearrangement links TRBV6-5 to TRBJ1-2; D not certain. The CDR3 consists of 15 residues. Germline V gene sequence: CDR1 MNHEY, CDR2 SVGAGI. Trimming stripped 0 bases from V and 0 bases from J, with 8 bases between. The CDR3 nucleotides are TGTGCCAGCAGTTACTCGACGGCAGCTAACTATGGCTACACCTTC. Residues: CASSYSTAANYGYTF.

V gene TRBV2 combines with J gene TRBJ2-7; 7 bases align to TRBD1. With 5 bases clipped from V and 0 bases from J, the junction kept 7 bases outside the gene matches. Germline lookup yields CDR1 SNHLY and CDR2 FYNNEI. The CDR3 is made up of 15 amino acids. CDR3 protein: CASSTLGQASYEQYF. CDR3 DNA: TGTGCCAGCAGTACCCTTGGACAGGCCTCCTACGAGCAGTACTTC.

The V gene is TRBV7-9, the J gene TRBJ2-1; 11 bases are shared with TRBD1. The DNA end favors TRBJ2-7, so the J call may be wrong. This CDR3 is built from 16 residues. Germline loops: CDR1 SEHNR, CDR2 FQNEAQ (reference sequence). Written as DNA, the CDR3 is TGTGCCAGCAGCTGGACAGGGGGCGGGATCTACAATGAGCAGTACTTC. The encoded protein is CASSWTGGGIYNEQYF.

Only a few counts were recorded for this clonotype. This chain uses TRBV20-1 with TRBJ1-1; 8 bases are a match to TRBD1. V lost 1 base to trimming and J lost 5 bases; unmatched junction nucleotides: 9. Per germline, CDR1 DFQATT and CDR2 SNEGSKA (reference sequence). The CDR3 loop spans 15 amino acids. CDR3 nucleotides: TGCAGTGCTAGAGGGACCCAGGGGGCGGATACTGAAGCTTTCTTT. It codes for CSARGTQGADTEAFF.

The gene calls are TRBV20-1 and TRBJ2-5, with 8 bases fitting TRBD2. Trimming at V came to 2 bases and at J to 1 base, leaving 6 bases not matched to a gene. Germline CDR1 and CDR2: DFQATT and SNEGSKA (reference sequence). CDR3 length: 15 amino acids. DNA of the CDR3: TGCAGTGCTAGACTAGCGGGCCCCACCCAAGAGACCCAGTACTTC. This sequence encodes CSARLAGPTQETQYF.

The CDR3 sequence: CAISADRASYNEQFF. CDR3 DNA: TGTGCCATCAGTGCAGACCGCGCCTCCTACAATGAGCAGTTCTTC. The chain couples TRBV10-3 to TRBJ2-1; no clear D. This CDR3 spans 15 amino acids. Trimming removed 4 bases at V and 0 bases at J, with 10 bases between. Germline loops: CDR1 ENHRY, CDR2 SYGVKD.

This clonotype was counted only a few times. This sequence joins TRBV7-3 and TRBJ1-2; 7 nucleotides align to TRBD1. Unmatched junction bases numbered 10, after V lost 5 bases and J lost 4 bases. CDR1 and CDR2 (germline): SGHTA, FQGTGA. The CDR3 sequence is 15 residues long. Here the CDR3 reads CASSRSGTESYGYTF. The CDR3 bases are TGTGCCAGCAGCCGTTCGGGGACAGAATCCTATGGCTACACCTTC.

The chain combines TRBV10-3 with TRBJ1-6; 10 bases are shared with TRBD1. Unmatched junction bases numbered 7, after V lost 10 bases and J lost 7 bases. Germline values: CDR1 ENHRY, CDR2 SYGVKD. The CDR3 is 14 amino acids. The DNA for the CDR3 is TGTGCCAACGGAGGGACAGGGGTGAATTCACCCCTCCACTTT. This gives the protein CANGGTGVNSPLHF.

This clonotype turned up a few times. CDR3 nucleotide sequence: TGCAGTGCTAGAGGGGGGGAGACTAGGTCCTACGAGCAGTACTTC. Its translation is CSARGGETRSYEQYF. The V call is TRBV20-1, the J call TRBJ2-7; possible D gene TRBD2, 6 bases. Germline assignment: CDR1 DFQATT and CDR2 SNEGSKA (reference sequence). Deletions cut 1 base from V and 1 base from J, with 14 bases between. The CDR3 covers 15 residues.

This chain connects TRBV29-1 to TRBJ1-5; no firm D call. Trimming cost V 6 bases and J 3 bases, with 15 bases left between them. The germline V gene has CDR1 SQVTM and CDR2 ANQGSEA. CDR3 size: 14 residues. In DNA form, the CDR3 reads TGCAGCGTAGCTAACACGGGCTACAATCAGCCCCAGCATTTT. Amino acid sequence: CSVANTGYNQPQHF.

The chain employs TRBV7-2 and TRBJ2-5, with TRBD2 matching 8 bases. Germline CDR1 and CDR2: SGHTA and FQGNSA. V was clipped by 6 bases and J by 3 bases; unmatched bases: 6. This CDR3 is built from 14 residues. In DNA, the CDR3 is TGTGCCAGCAGTAAAAGCGGGGGTAAAGAGACCCAGTACTTC. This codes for CASSKSGGKETQYF.

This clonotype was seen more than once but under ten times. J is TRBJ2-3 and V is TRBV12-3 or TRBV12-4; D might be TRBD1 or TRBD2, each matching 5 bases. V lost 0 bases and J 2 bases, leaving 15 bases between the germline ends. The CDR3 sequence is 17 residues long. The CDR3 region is CASSLATGGRYTDTQYF. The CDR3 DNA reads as TGTGCCAGCAGTTTAGCTACAGGAGGACGTTACACAGATACGCAGTATTTT.